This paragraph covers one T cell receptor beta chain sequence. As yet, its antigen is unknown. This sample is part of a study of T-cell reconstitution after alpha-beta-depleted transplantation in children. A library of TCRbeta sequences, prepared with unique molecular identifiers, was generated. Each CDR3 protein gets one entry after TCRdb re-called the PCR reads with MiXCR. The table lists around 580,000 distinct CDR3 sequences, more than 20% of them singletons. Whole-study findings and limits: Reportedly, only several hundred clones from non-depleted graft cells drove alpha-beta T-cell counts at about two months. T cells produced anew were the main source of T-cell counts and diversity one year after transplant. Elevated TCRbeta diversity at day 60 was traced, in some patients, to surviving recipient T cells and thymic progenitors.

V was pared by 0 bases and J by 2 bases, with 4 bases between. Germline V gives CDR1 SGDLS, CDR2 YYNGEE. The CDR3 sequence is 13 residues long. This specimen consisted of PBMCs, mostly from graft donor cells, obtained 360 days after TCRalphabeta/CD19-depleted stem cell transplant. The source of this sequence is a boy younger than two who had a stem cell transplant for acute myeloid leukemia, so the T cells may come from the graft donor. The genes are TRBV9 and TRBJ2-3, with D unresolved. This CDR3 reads CASSVALTDTQYF. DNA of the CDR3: TGTGCCAGCAGCGTAGCTCTCACAGATACGCAGTATTTT.